The next 27 T cell receptor beta chains were all read from a single sample in a study of blood T cell repertoires in COVID-19. Clones were read by immunoSEQ multiplex PCR, and TCRdb kept only the in-frame ones, dropping some. The table has about 190,000 clones, less than 85% seen once. The sample consisted of peripheral blood. Every receptor here comes from a woman aged 45-59 years with acute or convalescent COVID-19.

This chain joins TRBV3-1 (or the pseudogene TRBV3-2) and TRBJ1-6; 9 bases map to TRBD1. The CDR3 extends over 15 amino acids. From germline, CDR1 is LGHDT and CDR2 YNNKEL (reference sequence). Trimming removed 1 base from V and 9 bases from J; junction bases left unmatched: 4. CDR3: CASSQGWTGVSPLHF. In nucleotides, the CDR3 is TGTGCCAGCAGCCAAGGGTGGACAGGGGTTTCACCCCTCCACTTT.

The chain carries TRBV21-1 and TRBJ1-5. TRBV21-1 is noted as a pseudogene. The CDR3 runs 14 residues. DNA of the CDR3: TGTGCCAGCACCCCGGAGGGTACCAATCAGCCCCAGCATTTT. Translating gives CASTPEGTNQPQHF.

This chain links TRBV5-1 with TRBJ2-6; 7 bases align to TRBD2. The V and J ends lost 3 bases and 0 bases, in that order; junction bases with no gene match: 3. Germline V gene sequence: CDR1 SGHRS, CDR2 YFSETQ. This CDR3 is 16 amino acids long. CDR3 sequence: CASSSRGFSGANVLTF. Here the CDR3 DNA reads TGCGCCAGCAGCTCGCGGGGGTTCTCTGGGGCCAACGTCCTGACTTTC.

This clone was observed a few times. DNA for the CDR3: TGTGCCAGCAGCTTTTCCAGCGGGCCCAAGGGTGAGCAGTTCTTC. This sequence encodes CASSFSSGPKGEQFF. The V gene is TRBV7-8, the J gene TRBJ2-1; D perhaps matches TRBD2 (6 bases). The CDR3 sequence is 15 residues long. Germline CDR1 is SGHVS and CDR2 is FQNEAQ. Trimming stripped 3 bases from V and 9 bases from J, with 18 bases between.

The genes are TRBV18 and TRBJ2-2; D gene unclear. The CDR3 loop spans 17 amino acids. Germline CDR1 KGHSH, CDR2 LQKENI. V was pared by 6 bases and J by 1 base, with 18 bases between. The chain's CDR3 is CASSLTRLTVNTGELFF. The DNA for the CDR3 is TGTGCCAGCTCGCTTACTCGACTGACGGTGAACACCGGGGAGCTGTTTTTT.

This clone has just a few counts. This chain joins TRBV5-1 and TRBJ1-2; perhaps TRBD1 as D (6 bases). This CDR3 is 15 amino acids long. Germline-derived CDR1 and CDR2 are SGHRS and YFSETQ. Trimming removed 2 bases at V and 1 base at J, with 12 bases between. DNA of the CDR3: TGCGCCAGCAGCTTTGGCGGGGGCATTAACTATGGCTACACCTTC. Protein sequence: CASSFGGGINYGYTF.

This chain joins TRBV6-1 and TRBJ1-6; no reliable D call. The CDR3 length is 15 residues. CDR1 MNHNS and CDR2 SASEGT come from the germline V gene. Between the trimmed V and J ends, which lost 3 bases and 13 bases, there was a span of 19 bases. CDR3 region: CASSDRRPWSGPLHF. CDR3 in DNA: TGTGCCAGCAGTGACCGACGGCCATGGAGTGGGCCCCTCCACTTT.

The V gene is TRBV11-2, the J gene TRBJ1-5, with a possible D match to TRBD1 (5 bases). V lost 3 bases and J 1 base, leaving 13 bases between the germline ends. The germline gives CDR1 SGHAT, CDR2 FQNNGV. The CDR3 consists of 16 residues. The DNA for the CDR3 is TGTGCCAGCAGCTTGAACCCTGGGGGGAGCAATCAGCCCCAGCATTTT. This encodes CASSLNPGGSNQPQHF.

The V gene is TRBV6-1, the J gene TRBJ2-7; tentatively, D is TRBD1 (5 bases). CDR1 is MNHNS, CDR2 SASEGT, per germline. V was pared by 0 bases and J by 2 bases, with 8 bases between. The CDR3 has 14 amino acids. CDR3 DNA sequence: TGTGCCAGCAGTGAAGCCGCAGGGACCTACGAGCAGTACTTC. Translated, it gives CASSEAAGTYEQYF.

This clone was seen a few times. CDR3 DNA: TGTGCCTGGAGTGAGGGGGCGCGAAGAGCGAACACTGAAGCTTTCTTT. Protein sequence: CAWSEGARRANTEAFF. This chain joins TRBV30 and TRBJ1-1; TRBD1 agrees at 7 bases. CDR3 length equals 16 residues. In germline, CDR1 is GTSNPN, CDR2 SVGIG (reference sequence). V gave up 1 base and J gave up 1 base; unmatched junction bases: 9. Full variable domain (missing parts from reference TRBV30 and TRBJ1-1): SQTIHQWPATLVQPVGSPLSLECTVEGTSNPNLYWYRQAAGRGLQLLFYSVGIGQISSEVPQNLSASRPQDRQFILSSKKLLLSDSGFYLCAWSEGARRANTEAFFGQGTRLTVV.

The chain recombines TRBV2 with TRBJ1-2; TRBD1 matches 8 bases. Trimming removed 10 bases from V and 5 bases from J; junction bases left unmatched: 12. CDR3 length: 14 residues. Germline assignment: CDR1 SNHLY and CDR2 FYNNEI. The CDR3 reads CAITPRTGTYGYTF. DNA for the CDR3: TGTGCCATTACCCCTAGGACAGGGACTTATGGCTACACCTTC.

The J gene is TRBJ1-6, the V gene TRBV30; 9 bases align to TRBD1. This CDR3 region has 14 residues. Germline V gene sequence: CDR1 GTSNPN, CDR2 SVGIG (reference sequence). V shed 0 bases and J 9 bases; nucleotides not matched to a gene: 3. CDR3 sequence reads: CAWSVGQGISPLHF. CDR3 DNA sequence: TGTGCCTGGAGTGTGGGACAGGGAATTTCACCCCTCCACTTT.

This clone showed up many times. The chain is built from TRBV5-4 and TRBJ1-2; D is ambiguous. This CDR3 region has 16 residues. Germline CDR1 is SGHNT and CDR2 is YYREEE (reference sequence). The ends were cut back, 5 bases at V and 8 bases at J, with 25 bases in the middle. DNA of the CDR3: TGTGCCAGCAGGGTGGTGGTTGGCCGAGGGTACGGAGGCTACACCTTC. Amino acid sequence: CASRVVVGRGYGGYTF.

The CDR3 nucleotides are TGCGCCAGCAGCCAAAACCGGGACAGCGAAAAACTGTTTTTT. Protein product: CASSQNRDSEKLFF. The rearrangement joins TRBV4-3 to TRBJ1-4, with 7 bases matching TRBD1. Looked up from germline, CDR1 is LGHNA and CDR2 is YSLEER. The CDR3 extends over 14 amino acids. Trimming took 2 bases from V and 8 from J; bases not matched to a gene: 5.

The chain employs TRBV29-1 and TRBJ1-2; 7 nucleotides agree with TRBD1. CDR3 size: 12 residues. CDR1 SQVTM and CDR2 ANQGSEA come from the germline V gene. V was clipped by 6 bases and J by 6 bases; unmatched bases: 7. CDR3 residues: CSVVTGADGYTF. CDR3 nucleotide sequence: TGCAGCGTCGTAACAGGGGCTGATGGCTACACCTTC. The full variable domain, with the rest looked up from reference TRBV29-1 and TRBJ1-2, is SAVISQKPSRDICQRGTSLTIQCQVDSQVTMMFWYRQQPGQSLTLIATANQGSEATYESGFVIDKFPISRPNLTFSTLTVSNMSPEDSSIYLCSVVTGADGYTFGSGTRLTVV.

The chain couples TRBV14 to TRBJ1-1; 10 bases agree with TRBD1. Germline V lookup: CDR1 SGHDN, CDR2 FVKESK. Germline trimming cut 1 base from V and 3 bases from J; bases unmatched to any gene: 5. The CDR3 covers 16 residues. Written as DNA, the CDR3 is TGTGCCAGCAGCCAAGGAGGGGACAGGGGCCACACTGAAGCTTTCTTT. Protein sequence: CASSQGGDRGHTEAFF.

The chain is built from TRBV6-5 and TRBJ2-2, with a weak D call TRBD1 (6 bases). Germline-derived CDR1 and CDR2 are MNHEY and SVGAGI. The V gene lost 6 bases and the J gene lost 6 bases, with 17 bases spanning the gap. The CDR3 sequence is 15 residues long. The CDR3 is CASRRGSGLAGELFF. CDR3 DNA: TGTGCCAGCAGGAGGGGGTCAGGGCTCGCCGGGGAGCTGTTTTTT.

The chain carries TRBV11-2 and TRBJ1-2; D may be TRBD1 (6 bases). From germline, CDR1 is SGHAT and CDR2 FQNNGV. The CDR3 is 14 amino acids. Trimming pared 3 bases from V and 4 bases from J, leaving 12 bases between. The CDR3 is CASSFRDTSYGYTF. DNA for the CDR3: TGTGCCAGCAGCTTCCGGGACACATCCTATGGCTACACCTTC.

V gene TRBV19 combines with J gene TRBJ2-1; 13 positions agree with TRBD2. This CDR3 is built from 17 residues. CDR1 LNHDA and CDR2 SQIVND come from the germline V gene (reference sequence). With 7 bases clipped from V and 2 bases from J, the junction kept 8 bases outside the gene matches. The CDR3 loop is CASTRTSGGLTYNEQFF. Here the CDR3 DNA reads TGTGCCAGTACCCGGACTAGCGGGGGCCTGACCTACAATGAGCAGTTCTTC.

This clone has only one observation. The rearrangement joins TRBV5-5 to TRBJ1-4; maybe TRBD1 (5 bases). The CDR3 is made up of 15 amino acids. The germline gives CDR1 SGHKS, CDR2 YYEKEE (reference sequence). The V gene lost 2 bases and the J gene lost 7 bases, with 15 bases spanning the gap. CDR3 region: CASSLLVLGGEKLFF. In DNA form, the CDR3 reads TGTGCCAGCAGCTTATTAGTGTTGGGGGGTGAAAAACTGTTTTTT.

The rearrangement links TRBV7-8 to TRBJ2-1; 10 bases align to TRBD1. The CDR3 runs 18 residues. Germline lookup yields CDR1 SGHVS and CDR2 FQNEAQ. V lost 1 base to trimming and J lost 6 bases; unmatched junction nucleotides: 12. The CDR3 DNA reads as TGTGCCAGCAGCTTAGACCAAGGAGGGACAGGGGAGGGCAATGAGCAGTTCTTC. This codes for CASSLDQGGTGEGNEQFF.

V usage is TRBV11-2 and J usage is TRBJ1-1; tentative D call: TRBD1 (5 bases). Germline V gene lookup returns CDR1 SGHAT and CDR2 FQNNGV. V gave up 2 bases and J gave up 8 bases, with 12 bases separating them. CDR3 size: 13 residues. CDR3 bases: TGTGCCAGCAGCTTACCGGGGGGAGCCGAAGCTTTCTTT. Protein sequence: CASSLPGGAEAFF.

CDR3 nucleotides: TGTGCCAGCACCACAGGGAGTTCAGGCGGACAGTTCTTC. Encoded protein: CASTTGSSGGQFF. The chain has TRBV27 and TRBJ2-1; D is perhaps TRBD1 (6 bases). Trimming took off 7 bases at V and 13 bases at J, with 20 bases between the two ends. This CDR3 comprises 13 residues. Germline-derived CDR1 and CDR2 are MNHEY and SMNVEV (reference sequence).

This chain joins TRBV28 and TRBJ1-4; the D gene is possibly TRBD1 (6 bases). Germline lookup yields CDR1 MDHEN and CDR2 SYDVKM. CDR3 length: 16 amino acids. Trimming left V 5 bases short and J 4 bases short, with 17 bases between. The CDR3, as DNA: TGTGCCAGCAGTGGGACAAGCGCCGGTTTTAATGAAAAACTGTTTTTT. Its translation: CASSGTSAGFNEKLFF.

The V and J genes are TRBV30 and TRBJ2-5; D perhaps matches TRBD1 (5 bases). This CDR3 has 11 amino acids. V shed 4 bases and J shed 3 bases, with 6 bases lying between them. Germline-derived CDR1 and CDR2 are GTSNPN and SVGIG (reference sequence). The DNA for the CDR3 is TGTGCCTGGACACAGGAAGAGACCCAGTACTTC. It is translated as CAWTQEETQYF.

The chain carries TRBV29-1 and TRBJ2-1; unclear D gene. Trimming cost V 7 bases and J 2 bases, with 6 bases left between them. Germline lookup yields CDR1 SQVTM and CDR2 ANQGSEA. The CDR3 has 11 amino acids. In DNA form, the CDR3 reads TGCAGCGCACCAGCCTACAATGAGCAGTTCTTC. This translates into CSAPAYNEQFF.

The chain links TRBV19 to TRBJ2-3, with 10 bases identical to TRBD1. Germline V lookup: CDR1 LNHDA, CDR2 SQIVND (reference sequence). This CDR3 is built from 15 residues. V was clipped by 9 bases and J by 3 bases; unmatched bases: 9. In DNA form, the CDR3 reads TGTGCCAGCAGATTCCGGGACAGGGGAACAGATACGCAGTATTTT. Its protein is CASRFRDRGTDTQYF.